The 22 T cell receptor beta chains below come from one sample, sequenced in a study of long-term antiretroviral therapy in people with HIV. Researchers ran immunoSEQ v3.0 at survey level. TCRdb's copy holds only in-frame clones and misses some; the assay was immunoSEQ multiplex PCR. Among about 21,000 clones listed, 82% were seen once. The sequences come from unsorted PBMCs, collected at the start of antiretroviral therapy. The receptors were gathered from a man aged 50 to 59 with HIV.

This chain links TRBV4-3 with TRBJ1-1; D is unresolved. From germline, CDR1 is LGHNA and CDR2 YSLEER. The CDR3 extends over 14 amino acids. V was pared by 0 bases and J by 1 base, with 6 bases between. CDR3 nucleotide sequence: TGCGCCAGCAGCCAAGACTACCAGAACACTGAAGCTTTCTTT. Its protein is CASSQDYQNTEAFF.

The chain uses TRBV5-1 and TRBJ1-2; D perhaps matches TRBD1 (6 bases). The CDR3 covers 13 residues. CDR1 is SGHRS, CDR2 YFSETQ, per germline. The V and J ends lost 2 bases and 4 bases respectively, with 9 bases between them. The CDR3 reads CASSFGQTYGYTF. The CDR3 nucleotides read TGCGCCAGCAGCTTCGGACAGACCTATGGCTACACCTTC.

This sequence joins TRBV7-9 and TRBJ2-5, with unresolved D. The V and J ends lost 4 bases and 1 base respectively, with 16 bases between them. The CDR3 consists of 16 residues. Germline values: CDR1 SEHNR, CDR2 FQNEAQ (reference sequence). The CDR3, as DNA: TGTGCCAGCAGCTGGTATATCGAGACCCGCCAAGAGACCCAGTACTTC. Protein: CASSWYIETRQETQYF.

The gene calls are TRBV2 and TRBJ1-1; 8 positions match TRBD1. Germline V gives CDR1 SNHLY, CDR2 FYNNEI. The junction had 3 bases not matched to a gene; V was cut back by 4 bases and J by 8 bases. CDR3 length equals 12 residues. CDR3 sequence: CASSGQGIEAFF. CDR3 in DNA: TGTGCCAGCAGTGGACAGGGGATCGAAGCTTTCTTT.

The table lists this clone with a count of one. This chain joins TRBV5-1 and TRBJ2-2, with TRBD1 as a possible D gene (5 bases). V was clipped by 1 base and J by 3 bases, with 16 bases between them. Germline CDR1 SGHRS, CDR2 YFSETQ. The CDR3 spans 17 residues. CDR3 sequence: CASSLNHQGRDTGELFF. In nucleotides, the CDR3 is TGCGCCAGCAGCTTGAACCATCAGGGCAGAGACACCGGGGAGCTGTTTTTT.

The chain combines TRBV28 with TRBJ1-4; D unresolved. The CDR3 is 17 residues long. The germline V gene has CDR1 MDHEN and CDR2 SYDVKM. V lost 6 bases to trimming and J lost 0 bases, with 17 bases between them. The CDR3 DNA is TGTGCCAGCAGGTACCCAGACGGAAGTGCAACTAATGAAAAACTGTTTTTT. It yields the protein CASRYPDGSATNEKLFF.

Concerning this clone: Mismatch with germline at one junction end may stem from a read error. The rearrangement joins TRBV5-1 to TRBJ2-5; D is unresolved. Germline V gene lookup returns CDR1 SGHRS and CDR2 YFSETQ. The CDR3 is 16 residues long. The CDR3: CASSLATARYQEAQYF. The CDR3 DNA sequence: TGCGCCAGCAGCTTGGCGACCGCTCGGTACCAAGAGGCCCAGTACTTC.

This clone was seen a single time. The chain has TRBV11-2 and TRBJ2-2, with TRBD1 matching 7 bases. V lost 5 bases, J lost 7 bases, and 7 bases stayed unmatched. From germline, CDR1 is SGHAT and CDR2 FQNNGV. The CDR3 loop spans 14 amino acids. CDR3 sequence (DNA): TGTGCCAGCAGCCTAATAACAGGGGTCGGGGAGCTGTTTTTT. It translates to CASSLITGVGELFF.

In its sample, this clone was seen a few times. The junction departs from the called germline gene at one end, perhaps through a read error. The sample contains more than one DNA sequence encoding this CDR3. This chain uses TRBV7-7 with TRBJ2-1, with a tentative D call TRBD2 (6 bases). Germline V gene data show CDR1 as SSHAT and CDR2 as FNYEAQ (reference sequence). The CDR3 has 13 amino acids. The CDR3 sequence: CASSLGGSGEQFF. CDR3 DNA: TGTGCTAGCAGCTTAGGAGGGAGTGGAGAGCAGTTCTTC.

The chain links TRBV19 to TRBJ2-1, with D tentatively TRBD1 (5 bases). The CDR3 is 17 amino acids. Germline values: CDR1 LNHDA, CDR2 SQIVND (reference sequence). Trimming took 6 bases from V and 4 from J, leaving 22 bases between them. CDR3 amino acids: CASSPRGPVSAYNEQFF. CDR3 coding DNA: TGTGCCAGTAGCCCAAGGGGTCCGGTCTCTGCATACAATGAGCAGTTCTTC.

The CDR3 loop reads CASSLLSGQGEPYEQYF. CDR3 bases: TGTGCCAGCAGTCTCCTTTCGGGACAGGGGGAACCCTACGAGCAGTACTTC. This rearrangement joins TRBV28 to TRBJ2-7; 11 nucleotides agree with TRBD1. Germline lookup yields CDR1 MDHEN and CDR2 SYDVKM. Losses at the gene ends were 5 bases for V and 2 bases for J; bases not matched to a gene: 11. The CDR3 loop spans 17 amino acids.

The genes are TRBV5-1 and TRBJ2-7, with D tentatively TRBD2 (5 bases). The CDR3 is made up of 14 amino acids. Per the germline V gene, CDR1 is SGHRS and CDR2 is YFSETQ. Trimming pared 0 bases from V and 6 bases from J, leaving 13 bases between. CDR3 DNA: TGCGCCAGCAGCTTGGAGGGTGGAGGTTCCGAGCAGTACTTC. Translation: CASSLEGGGSEQYF.

This rearrangement joins TRBV18 to TRBJ1-1; D possibly corresponds to TRBD1 (6 bases). Trimming took off 6 bases at V and 5 bases at J, with 13 bases between the two ends. In germline, CDR1 is KGHSH, CDR2 LQKENI. The CDR3 extends over 13 amino acids. CDR3 region: CASSGNRETEAFF. DNA for the CDR3: TGTGCCAGCTCGGGGAACAGGGAAACTGAAGCTTTCTTT.

The chain carries TRBV19 and TRBJ1-1; no definite D call. Deletions cut 3 bases from V and 6 bases from J, with 11 bases between. CDR1 and CDR2 (germline): LNHDA, SQIVND (reference sequence). This CDR3 spans 13 amino acids. CDR3 sequence (DNA): TGTGCCAGTAGTATCTTGGGAGGGCCTGAAGCTTTCTTT. This gives the protein CASSILGGPEAFF.

The rearrangement joins TRBV5-5 to TRBJ1-2; D perhaps matches TRBD1 (6 bases). V was trimmed by 4 bases and J by 9 bases, leaving 19 bases between them. This CDR3 comprises 14 residues. Looked up from germline, CDR1 is SGHKS and CDR2 is YYEKEE (reference sequence). In DNA form, the CDR3 reads TGTGCCAGCAGCCCGGAGGGAGGGGGGGGCAGCTACACCTTC. Translating it yields CASSPEGGGGSYTF.

This rearrangement joins TRBV28 to TRBJ1-2; D not certain. The CDR3 is made up of 13 amino acids. Between the trimmed V and J ends, which lost 2 bases and 2 bases, there was a span of 6 bases. From germline, CDR1 is MDHEN and CDR2 SYDVKM. In DNA, the CDR3 is TGTGCCAGCAGTTTAGGTGGAAACTATGGCTACACCTTC. Protein sequence: CASSLGGNYGYTF.

The chain links TRBV30 to TRBJ1-3; D is possibly TRBD1 (5 bases). The germline gives CDR1 GTSNPN, CDR2 SVGIG (reference sequence). This CDR3 has 14 residues. V was cut by 3 bases and J by 0 bases, with 9 bases left in between. CDR3 protein: CAWRGAYSGNTIYF. The CDR3 nucleotides read TGTGCCTGGAGAGGGGCCTACTCTGGAAACACCATATATTTT.

This chain connects TRBV5-1 to TRBJ2-3; unclear D gene. The germline CDR1 and CDR2 sequences are SGHRS and YFSETQ. The V end lost 4 bases, the J end lost 0 bases, and 6 bases lay between the germline ends. The CDR3 is made up of 13 amino acids. CDR3: CASSADSTDTQYF. DNA of the CDR3: TGCGCCAGCAGCGCGGACAGCACAGATACGCAGTATTTT.

The chain combines TRBV11-3 with TRBJ2-7; maybe TRBD2 (6 bases). The CDR3 has 14 residues. The germline V gene has CDR1 SGHNT and CDR2 YENEEA. V lost 5 bases to trimming and J lost 2 bases, with 13 bases between them. CDR3 loop: CASSLAGRTYEQYF. CDR3 nucleotide sequence: TGTGCCAGCAGCCTCGCGGGGCGGACCTACGAGCAGTACTTC.

CDR3 residues: CASSPGQIQNIQYF. CDR3 bases: TGTGCCAGCTCACCGGGCCAGATCCAAAACATTCAGTACTTC. The V gene is TRBV18, the J gene TRBJ2-4; D not certain. Germline assignment: CDR1 KGHSH and CDR2 LQKENI. V was trimmed by 3 bases and J by 5 bases, leaving 11 bases between them. The CDR3 consists of 14 residues.

CDR3 region: CASSEGAEADTQYF. The CDR3, as DNA: TGTGCCAGCAGTGAAGGAGCTGAGGCAGATACGCAGTATTTT. The gene calls are TRBV6-1 and TRBJ2-3; no definite D call. The V gene lost 1 base and the J gene lost 4 bases, with 9 bases spanning the gap. This CDR3 comprises 14 residues. CDR1 is MNHNS, CDR2 SASEGT, per germline.

This sequence joins TRBV5-1 and TRBJ2-7, with D possibly TRBD2 on 5 matching bases. Trimming removed 0 bases from V and 6 bases from J, with 13 bases in between. This CDR3 is built from 14 residues. Germline loops: CDR1 SGHRS, CDR2 YFSETQ. CDR3: CASSLELEGGEQYF. DNA for the CDR3: TGCGCCAGCAGCTTGGAACTAGAGGGCGGCGAGCAGTACTTC. Variable domain in full (rest from reference TRBV5-1 and TRBJ2-7): KAGVTQTPRYLIKTRGQQVTLSCSPISGHRSVSWYQQTPGQGLQFLFEYFSETQRNKGNFPGRFSGRQFSNSRSEMNVSTLELGDSALYLCASSLELEGGEQYFGPGTRLTVT.